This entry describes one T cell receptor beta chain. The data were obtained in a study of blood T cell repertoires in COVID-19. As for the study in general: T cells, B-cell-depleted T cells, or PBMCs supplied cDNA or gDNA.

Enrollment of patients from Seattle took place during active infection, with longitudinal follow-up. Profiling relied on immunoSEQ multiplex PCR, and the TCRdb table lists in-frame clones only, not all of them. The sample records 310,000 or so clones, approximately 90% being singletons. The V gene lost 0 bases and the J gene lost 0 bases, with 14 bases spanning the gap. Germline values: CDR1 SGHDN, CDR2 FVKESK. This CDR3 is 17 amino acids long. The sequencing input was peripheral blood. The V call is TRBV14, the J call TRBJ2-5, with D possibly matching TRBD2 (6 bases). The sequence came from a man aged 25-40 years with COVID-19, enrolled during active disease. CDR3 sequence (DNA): TGTGCCAGCAGCCAAGAAGGACCGGGAGAGTACCAAGAGACCCAGTACTTC. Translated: CASSQEGPGEYQETQYF.